This T cell receptor beta chain emerged from a study of regulatory T cells in long-lasting Graves disease. As for time point: newly diagnosed GD, antithyroid drugs for less than 3 months. Isolated PBMC RNA provided the starting material for the TCR library. Graves' disease diagnoses used American Thyroid Association guidelines. It was an endocrinology department in Xi'an, China, that provided the patients. Germline V lookup: CDR1 MNHEY, CDR2 SVGEGT. Trimming cost V 6 bases and J 2 bases; bases outside gene matches: 7. CDR3 length: 14 residues. The TCR beta library used iRepertoire HTBI primers with Arm-PCR amplification of CDR3. TCRdb independently ran MiXCR on the multiplex PCR reads; one entry per CDR3 protein. The table records 200,000 to 250,000 distinct CDR3 sequences, 20% to 25% of them present only once. This clonotype came up a few times. Its antigen is undetermined. Study outcomes and limitations: Under persistent disease, TRBV28, TRBJ1-2 and TRBJ2-5 were used preferentially.

The sequence was obtained from a female donor with Graves disease. The V call is TRBV6-2 or TRBV6-3, the J call TRBJ2-7; TRBD1 agrees at 7 bases. Sequencing used peripheral blood mononuclear cells (PBMCs), obtained at new diagnosis, from a patient treated with antithyroid drugs. The CDR3 DNA reads TGTGCCAGCAGCCGGGTGACAGGGACCTACGAGCAGTACTTC. Translated: CASSRVTGTYEQYF.